These 20 T cell receptor beta chains share one sample of origin, sequenced in a study of T cell responses to AZD1222 COVID-19 vaccine. Profiled with immunoSEQ multiplex PCR; TCRdb holds only in-frame clones, not every one. The sample contains roughly 120,000 clones, approximately 85% of which appear only once. Sequenced here: peripheral blood, sampled on day 0 of AZD1222 vaccination. The receptor set was obtained from an adult in good health.

This chain joins TRBV4-1 and TRBJ2-1, with a possible D match to TRBD2 (5 bases). Trimming took off 1 base at V and 0 bases at J, with 13 bases between the two ends. CDR1 MGHRA and CDR2 YSYEKL come from the germline V gene. This CDR3 is 17 amino acids long. CDR3 residues: CASSQVAHRGSYNEQFF. The CDR3 DNA sequence: TGCGCCAGCAGCCAAGTTGCCCATCGGGGCTCCTACAATGAGCAGTTCTTC.

The table lists this clone with a few counts. V usage is TRBV7-9 and J usage is TRBJ2-7; either TRBD1 or TRBD2 may supply D (5 bases each). Germline loops: CDR1 SEHNR, CDR2 FQNEAQ (reference sequence). The CDR3 has 14 residues. The V and J ends lost 5 bases and 0 bases respectively, with 11 bases between them. Written as DNA, the CDR3 is TGTGCCAGCAGCCCCCAGGGACCCTCCTACGAGCAGTACTTC. Encoded protein: CASSPQGPSYEQYF.

This chain joins TRBV19 and TRBJ1-4, with unresolved D. CDR1 and CDR2 (germline): LNHDA, SQIVND (reference sequence). CDR3 length: 13 residues. The V and J ends lost 3 bases and 8 bases respectively, with 10 bases between them. CDR3 sequence: CASSMVFFEKLFF. CDR3 bases: TGTGCCAGTAGTATGGTGTTTTTCGAAAAACTGTTTTTT.

This clone was recorded once. This chain's CDR3 is CASSISGTRTQHF. CDR3 nucleotides: TGTGCCAGTAGTATAAGCGGGACACGGACCCAGCATTTT. This sequence joins TRBV19 and TRBJ1-5; tentative D call: TRBD1 (6 bases). The CDR3 is 13 residues long. V lost 2 bases and J lost 11, with 13 bases in between. The V gene's germline CDR1 is LNHDA and CDR2 SQIVND (reference sequence).

The V call is TRBV20-1, the J call TRBJ2-7, with D tentatively TRBD1 (5 bases). CDR1 and CDR2 (germline): DFQATT, SNEGSKA (reference sequence). CDR3 size: 11 residues. V dropped 7 bases and J dropped 5 bases, with 12 bases sitting between them. CDR3 DNA: TGCAGTGTAAAAGGGGCAGACGAGCAGTACTTC. As protein: CSVKGADEQYF.

The V call is TRBV2, the J call TRBJ2-1; no firm D call. V lost 2 bases, J lost 8 bases, and 4 bases lay in between. The CDR3 has 11 amino acids. Germline lookup yields CDR1 SNHLY and CDR2 FYNNEI. CDR3: CASSEFYEQFF. Written as DNA, the CDR3 is TGTGCCAGCAGTGAATTTTATGAGCAGTTCTTC.

The V gene is TRBV7-9, the J gene TRBJ2-1, with 7 bases identical to TRBD2. This CDR3 spans 15 amino acids. V trimming: 3 bases; J trimming: 8 bases; junction bases outside the gene matches: 10. Germline CDR1 and CDR2: SEHNR and FQNEAQ (reference sequence). This CDR3 reads CASSFPTSNLDEQFF. CDR3 in DNA: TGTGCCAGCAGCTTCCCGACTAGCAATCTGGATGAGCAGTTCTTC.

This chain connects TRBV5-1 to TRBJ1-2; possible D gene TRBD1, 6 bases. This CDR3 region has 15 residues. CDR1 is SGHRS and CDR2 is YFSETQ in the germline V gene. V lost 4 bases and J 8 bases, leaving 21 bases between the germline ends. CDR3 nucleotide sequence: TGCGCCAGCAGCGTGGGGATACAGGGCGCTCGGGGCTACACCTTC. This encodes CASSVGIQGARGYTF.

This sequence joins TRBV19 and TRBJ2-7; 7 nucleotides align to TRBD1. This CDR3 has 14 residues. Losses at the gene ends were 7 bases for V and 2 bases for J; bases not matched to a gene: 8. In germline, CDR1 is LNHDA, CDR2 SQIVND (reference sequence). The CDR3 protein is CASTKTGNTYEQYF. In DNA, the CDR3 is TGTGCCAGTACCAAGACAGGGAATACCTACGAGCAGTACTTC.

This chain uses TRBV7-9 with TRBJ2-5, with D perhaps matching TRBD1 (5 bases). Germline V gives CDR1 SEHNR, CDR2 FQNEAQ (reference sequence). Trimming cost V 1 base and J 4 bases, with 10 bases left between them. This CDR3 contains 14 residues. In DNA form, the CDR3 reads TGTGCCAGCAGCTTAGGAGGTAGGGGAGAGACCCAGTACTTC. Translating it yields CASSLGGRGETQYF.

This clone was observed once. The V call is TRBV5-1, the J call TRBJ2-3; no definite D call. Looked up from germline, CDR1 is SGHRS and CDR2 is YFSETQ. The length of the CDR3 is 15 residues. V was shortened by 6 bases and J by 2 bases, with 16 bases between the two germline ends. CDR3 residues: CASTYSRMTTDTQYF. The CDR3 DNA is TGCGCCAGCACCTACTCGCGGATGACCACAGATACGCAGTATTTT.

The V gene is TRBV4-3, the J gene TRBJ2-7; D remains unclear. V was pared by 2 bases and J by 2 bases, with 7 bases between. The CDR3 is 13 amino acids. From germline, CDR1 is LGHNA and CDR2 YSLEER. CDR3 region: CASSQSPPYEQYF. The CDR3 coding sequence is TGCGCCAGCAGCCAAAGCCCTCCCTACGAGCAGTACTTC.

The rearrangement links TRBV3-1 (or the pseudogene TRBV3-2) to TRBJ2-1; the D call may be TRBD1 or TRBD2 (6 bases each). The CDR3 has 13 residues. The germline V gene has CDR1 LGHDT and CDR2 YNNKEL (reference sequence). V lost 6 bases and J lost 5, with 11 bases in between. The CDR3 nucleotides read TGTGCCAGCAGTAGGGGGGACCACAATGAGCAGTTCTTC. Its translation: CASSRGDHNEQFF.

This clone showed up just once. The chain carries TRBV5-1 and TRBJ1-1; D gene unclear. The CDR3 is 13 amino acids. Per the germline V gene, CDR1 is SGHRS and CDR2 is YFSETQ. Between the trimmed V and J ends, which lost 6 bases and 0 bases, there was a span of 9 bases. In nucleotides, the CDR3 is TGCGCCAGCACCGGACGGTTGAACACTGAAGCTTTCTTT. Translated: CASTGRLNTEAFF. The full variable domain, completed using reference TRBV5-1 and TRBJ1-1, is KAGVTQTPRYLIKTRGQQVTLSCSPISGHRSVSWYQQTPGQGLQFLFEYFSETQRNKGNFPGRFSGRQFSNSRSEMNVSTLELGDSALYLCASTGRLNTEAFFGQGTRLTVV.

This rearrangement joins TRBV27 to TRBJ1-6; no reliable D call. Germline values: CDR1 MNHEY, CDR2 SMNVEV (reference sequence). This CDR3 contains 17 residues. V was cut by 5 bases and J by 2 bases, with 16 bases left in between. The CDR3 sequence is CASSPWTLRPYNSPLHF. CDR3 in DNA: TGTGCCAGCAGTCCCTGGACTTTAAGGCCCTATAATTCACCCCTCCACTTT.

V and J are TRBV24-1 and TRBJ1-2; no clear D gene. The CDR3 consists of 13 residues. V lost 12 bases and J lost 3, with 16 bases in between. Germline V gives CDR1 KGHDR, CDR2 SFDVKD. The CDR3 here is CAERHTRDYGYTF. CDR3 in DNA: TGTGCCGAAAGACACACCCGGGACTATGGCTACACCTTC.

The rearrangement uses TRBV19 and TRBJ1-4, with TRBD1 matching over 7 bases. CDR1 and CDR2 from the germline V gene are LNHDA and SQIVND (reference sequence). CDR3 size: 14 residues. V was pared by 3 bases and J by 4 bases, with 2 bases of the junction left unmatched. CDR3 loop: CASSIRDSNEKLFF. The CDR3 region has the DNA TGTGCCAGTAGTATCCGGGACAGTAATGAAAAACTGTTTTTT.

This chain links TRBV10-3 with TRBJ1-1; D remains unclear. The CDR3 totals 12 residues. V was pared by 2 bases and J by 3 bases, with 4 bases between. Germline V gene data show CDR1 as ENHRY and CDR2 as SYGVKD. CDR3 nucleotides: TGTGCCATCAGTGAGGGGTACACTGAAGCTTTCTTT. It codes for CAISEGYTEAFF.

V gene TRBV4-3 combines with J gene TRBJ2-5; 7 positions agree with TRBD1. Germline lookup yields CDR1 LGHNA and CDR2 YSLEER. The CDR3 consists of 16 residues. Trimming cost V 3 bases and J 4 bases; bases outside gene matches: 11. DNA for the CDR3: TGCGCCAGCAGCCAGGCAAGACAGGGATGGGGAGAGACCCAGTACTTC. As protein: CASSQARQGWGETQYF.

The chain uses TRBV12-3 or TRBV12-4 and TRBJ1-1, with D perhaps matching TRBD1 (5 bases). There are 13 residues in the CDR3. V was shortened by 6 bases and J by 4 bases, with 12 bases between the two germline ends. The DNA for the CDR3 is TGTGCCAGCAGGCCAAGACAGTTCACTGAAGCTTTCTTT. Protein sequence: CASRPRQFTEAFF.